The 13 T cell receptor beta chains presented below share a single source sample, sequenced in a study of lymphopenia after photon versus proton radiotherapy. Only in-frame clones appear in the TCRdb table, and some are missing; sequencing was by immunoSEQ multiplex PCR. The top ten clones hold roughly a sixth of a sample with 20,000 to 25,000 clones, about 85% of them seen once. Material: peripheral blood, obtained from a patient treated with photon-based radiotherapy. Source of these receptors: a man in his 60s with pancreatic cancer.

V usage is TRBV7-3 and J usage is TRBJ1-1; possibly TRBD1 for D (6 bases). Germline assignment: CDR1 SGHTA and CDR2 FQGTGA. Deletions cut 5 bases from V and 1 base from J, with 11 bases between. This CDR3 contains 14 residues. In DNA form, the CDR3 reads TGTGCCAGCAGCGCCAGGGGCGCGAACACTGAAGCTTTCTTT. Protein product: CASSARGANTEAFF.

The V gene is TRBV6-1, the J gene TRBJ2-7; D possibly uses TRBD1 or TRBD2 (6 bases each). Trimming stripped 3 bases from V and 3 bases from J, with 21 bases between. This CDR3 contains 17 residues. Germline assignment: CDR1 MNHNS and CDR2 SASEGT. As DNA, the CDR3 is TGTGCCAGCAGTGAGGCCAGAAGGCGGGACATGAGCTACGAGCAGTACTTC. It codes for CASSEARRRDMSYEQYF.

CDR3 nucleotides: TGTGCCGGGGGGACCTGGGGCGCTACGCAGTATTTT. This sequence encodes CAGGTWGATQYF. V and J are TRBV6-1 and TRBJ2-3, with D maybe TRBD2 (6 bases). Trimming removed 11 bases at V and 8 bases at J, with 17 bases between. Germline V gene data show CDR1 as MNHNS and CDR2 as SASEGT. This CDR3 is built from 12 residues.

V usage is TRBV4-3 and J usage is TRBJ2-6; D possibly corresponds to TRBD1 (5 bases). Germline V gene data show CDR1 as LGHNA and CDR2 as YSLEER. With 0 bases removed from V and 4 bases from J, the gap between germline ends came to 16 bases. The CDR3 length is 18 residues. Here the CDR3 DNA reads TGCGCCAGCAGCCAAGAACAGGAACCCTCGGAGGGGGCCAACGTCCTGACTTTC. Translating gives CASSQEQEPSEGANVLTF.

This clone was seen once. The rearrangement links TRBV7-2 to TRBJ2-5; unclear D gene. Trimming removed 3 bases at V and 1 base at J, with 9 bases between. From germline, CDR1 is SGHTA and CDR2 FQGNSA. This CDR3 is built from 14 residues. The CDR3 DNA sequence: TGTGCCAGCAGCTTGGAGAAGAGCCAAGAGACCCAGTACTTC. Its protein is CASSLEKSQETQYF.

V gene TRBV7-2 combines with J gene TRBJ2-7; D gene uncertain. CDR1 is SGHTA, CDR2 FQGNSA, per germline. The CDR3 has 14 residues. Trimming took 1 base from V and 2 from J, leaving 9 bases between them. CDR3 DNA: TGTGCCAGCAGCTTAGTGGGCAGAACCTACGAGCAGTACTTC. Its translation is CASSLVGRTYEQYF.

The genes are TRBV30 and TRBJ1-1; D gene ambiguous. Per germline, CDR1 GTSNPN and CDR2 SVGIG (reference sequence). V shed 0 bases and J shed 1 base, with 12 bases lying between them. The CDR3 is 15 amino acids. The CDR3 here is CAWSVSGRWNTEAFF. The DNA for the CDR3 is TGTGCCTGGAGTGTTTCCGGACGGTGGAACACTGAAGCTTTCTTT.

This sequence joins TRBV4-2 and TRBJ1-5; 8 bases agree with TRBD1. Germline CDR1 and CDR2: LGHNA and YNFKEQ. Unmatched junction bases numbered 7, after V lost 0 bases and J lost 3 bases. This CDR3 comprises 17 residues. CDR3 in DNA: TGTGCCAGCAGCCAAGATCGCCGGGACAGGACCAATCAGCCCCAGCATTTT. Translation: CASSQDRRDRTNQPQHF.

This clone was observed a handful of times. V usage is TRBV5-4 and J usage is TRBJ1-6, with D unclear. Germline CDR1 is SGHNT and CDR2 is YYREEE (reference sequence). The V gene lost 1 base and the J gene lost 8 bases, with 4 bases spanning the gap. This CDR3 has 12 amino acids. CDR3 sequence reads: CASSLIHSPLHF. The CDR3 DNA sequence: TGTGCCAGCAGCTTGATCCATTCACCCCTCCACTTT.

CDR3 sequence: CASSRSGSYNEQFF. The CDR3 coding sequence is TGTGCCAGCAGCCGTAGCGGATCCTACAATGAGCAGTTCTTC. The chain couples TRBV11-3 to TRBJ2-1; the D gene is possibly TRBD2 (6 bases). CDR3 length equals 14 residues. V lost 5 bases to trimming and J lost 1 base, with 9 bases between them. Germline V gives CDR1 SGHNT, CDR2 YENEEA.

The chain joins TRBV7-9 to TRBJ1-1; TRBD1 matches 8 bases. J lost 10 bases, V lost 1 base, and 5 bases had no gene match. CDR1 is SEHNR, CDR2 FQNEAQ, per germline (reference sequence). The CDR3 covers 13 residues. The CDR3 DNA sequence: TGTGCCAGCAGCTTAGGACAGGGGCAAGTAGCTTTCTTT. It encodes CASSLGQGQVAFF.

Here the CDR3 reads CASSRHRGLAAFTDTQYF. The DNA for the CDR3 is TGTGCCAGTAGCCGGCACCGGGGACTAGCGGCCTTCACAGATACGCAGTATTTT. The chain uses TRBV19 and TRBJ2-3; TRBD2 aligns across 11 bases. Germline V gives CDR1 LNHDA, CDR2 SQIVND (reference sequence). CDR3 length: 18 amino acids. V shed 6 bases and J 2 bases; nucleotides not matched to a gene: 13.

The V call is TRBV11-2, the J call TRBJ1-1; no reliable D call. This CDR3 has 14 residues. V was trimmed by 1 base and J by 1 base, leaving 7 bases between them. Germline lookup yields CDR1 SGHAT and CDR2 FQNNGV. The CDR3 here is CASSLGSENTEAFF. The CDR3 bases are TGTGCCAGCAGCTTAGGTTCCGAGAACACTGAAGCTTTCTTT.